The T cell receptor beta chain described here comes from a study of monozygotic twins with cystic fibrosis. Study-wide background: Approximately 2.7 micrograms of fragmented DNA underwent roughly 15 PCR cycles for library preparation.

Study-wide points: Unrelated CF individuals shared fewer identical clonotypes than monozygotic CF twins. Low clonality (median roughly 0.01) suggested a mostly naive repertoire.

Germline assignment: CDR1 SGHTA and CDR2 FQGNSA. Trimming stripped 0 bases from V and 2 bases from J, with 9 bases between. The CDR3 has 15 residues. TCRdb's copy holds only in-frame clones and misses some; the assay was immunoSEQ multiplex PCR. The table records about 9,100 clones, about nine tenths of them present only once. A word on this clone: Its cognate antigen is unknown. The sample holds other DNA sequences that translate to the same CDR3.

The J gene is TRBJ2-3, the V gene TRBV7-2; D might be TRBD2 (6 bases). The sequencing sample was made of blood. The TCR comes from a boy between 2 and 15 years old with cystic fibrosis. CDR3 sequence reads: CASSLAGDSTDTQYF. For the CDR3, the DNA is TGTGCCAGCAGCTTAGCGGGGGACTCCACAGATACGCAGTATTTT.